The clone carrying this TCR beta chain was seen repeatedly, ten times or more. As yet, its antigen is unknown. Regions amplified from RNA transcripts were the TCR beta CDR3 regions. First-round RT-PCR targeting the TCR CDR3 was performed with the HTBI primer set. One entry per CDR3 protein results from TCRdb running MiXCR on the multiplex PCR reads. The data show roughly 550,000 distinct CDR3 sequences, more than 15% seen once. The data are from a study of T cells in Graves' hyperthyroidism and ophthalmopathy. Findings and caveats of the study: A model of 13 V-J features distinguished ophthalmopathy from stable hyperthyroidism.

Germline loops: CDR1 MDHEN, CDR2 SYDVKM. The CDR3 length is 17 residues. Trimming at V came to 5 bases and at J to 5 bases, leaving 16 bases not matched to a gene. The V and J genes are TRBV28 and TRBJ2-3; TRBD2 agrees at 7 bases. The sample taken for sequencing was blood. This TCR was sampled from a woman aged 30 to 39 with Graves' ophthalmopathy. The CDR3 loop reads CASSRHLSGNWIDTQYF. CDR3 bases: TGTGCCAGCAGTCGACATCTCAGCGGGAACTGGATAGATACGCAGTATTTT. The complete variable domain, with remaining parts taken from reference TRBV28 and TRBJ2-3, reads DVKVTQSSRYLVKRTGEKVFLECVQDMDHENMFWYRQDPGLGLRLIYFSYDVKMKEKGDIPEGYSVSREKKERFSLILESASTNQTSMYLCASSRHLSGNWIDTQYFGPGTRLTVL.